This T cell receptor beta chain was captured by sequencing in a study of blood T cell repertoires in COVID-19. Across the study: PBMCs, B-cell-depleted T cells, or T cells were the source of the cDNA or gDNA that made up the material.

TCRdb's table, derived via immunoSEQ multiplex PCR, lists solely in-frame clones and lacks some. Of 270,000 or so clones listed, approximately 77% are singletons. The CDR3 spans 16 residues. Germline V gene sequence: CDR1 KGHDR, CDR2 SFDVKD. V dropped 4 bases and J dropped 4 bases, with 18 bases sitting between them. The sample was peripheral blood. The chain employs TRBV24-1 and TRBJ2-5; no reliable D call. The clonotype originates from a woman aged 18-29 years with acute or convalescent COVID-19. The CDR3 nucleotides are TGTGCCACCAGTGACCCCCACAGTGATGCCCCAGAGACCCAGTACTTC. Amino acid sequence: CATSDPHSDAPETQYF.